Described below is a single T cell receptor (beta chain) sequence and its context. Original processing notes: Amplification of reference gene primers provided the estimated nucleated cell counts. Libraries were prepared by immunoSEQ multiplex PCR; TCRdb keeps only in-frame clonotypes and omits some of them. V, J and clone size are those of that table, while D and trimming were read from the DNA. The table records about 290,000 clones, around 89% of them present only once. The CDR3 runs 13 residues. The V gene's germline CDR1 is MDHEN and CDR2 SYDVKM. Trimming took 5 bases from V and 3 from J, leaving 11 bases between them. This sample stems from a study of blood T cell repertoires in COVID-19. Study context: Samples representing acute and convalescent COVID-19 were sourced from the United States, Italy and Spain. T cells, B-cell-depleted T cells, or PBMCs supplied cDNA or gDNA.

Sequenced: peripheral blood. This sequence originates from a man aged 35 to 55 with acute or convalescent COVID-19. The chain has TRBV28 and TRBJ2-7, with TRBD1 as a possible D gene (5 bases). The DNA for the CDR3 is TGTGCCAGCAGTAGGCCAGGGAACTACGAGCAGTACTTC. It specifies CASSRPGNYEQYF. Drawing the rest from reference TRBV28 and TRBJ2-7, the complete variable domain is DVKVTQSSRYLVKRTGEKVFLECVQDMDHENMFWYRQDPGLGLRLIYFSYDVKMKEKGDIPEGYSVSREKKERFSLILESASTNQTSMYLCASSRPGNYEQYFGPGTRLTVT.